This entry concerns a single T cell receptor beta chain. These data belong to a study of blood T cell repertoires in COVID-19. Study background: Both acute and convalescent COVID-19 samples were obtained from the United States, Italy and Spain. The cDNA or gDNA used as material had been derived from T cells, B-cell-depleted T cells, or PBMCs.

Authors' data handling: Amplification from reference gene primers served as the basis for estimated nucleated cell counts. Assay: immunoSEQ multiplex PCR; the TCRdb copy retains only in-frame clones and omits some. V and J calls and clone size are those listed in that table; D and trimming were worked out from the DNA. Of some 40,000 clones in the sample, approximately 93% were seen once. The CDR3 loop spans 18 amino acids. Germline-derived CDR1 and CDR2 are SGHNT and YYREEE (reference sequence). J gave up 5 bases and V 3 bases, and 15 bases lay outside the gene matches. The receptor's source is a man aged 50 to 60 with active COVID-19. Sequencing input: peripheral blood. The V gene is TRBV5-4, the J gene TRBJ2-3; 10 bases agree with TRBD2. CDR3 residues: CASSSLLASGGARDTQYF. CDR3 in DNA: TGTGCCAGCAGCTCCCTTTTGGCCAGCGGGGGGGCGAGAGATACGCAGTATTTT.